This T cell receptor beta chain is from a study of blood T cell repertoires in COVID-19. For the study at large: The United States, Italy and Spain were the sources of the acute and convalescent COVID-19 samples.

Germline values: CDR1 LGHNA, CDR2 YSLEER. This CDR3 is built from 17 residues. V lost 5 bases, J lost 1 base, and 6 bases stayed unmatched. The authors' processing: Estimation of nucleated cell counts was performed using reference gene primer amplification. Assay: immunoSEQ multiplex PCR; the TCRdb copy retains only in-frame clones and omits some. For V, J and clone size, that table is used; D and trimming come from the DNA. The data show about 140,000 clones, about 70% seen once. The V call is TRBV4-3, the J call TRBJ2-3; 13 nucleotides align to TRBD2. The sample taken for sequencing was peripheral blood. The clonotype originates from an elderly man with acute or convalescent COVID-19. The DNA of the CDR3 is TGCGCCAGCAGCTCCTCCGGGACTAGCGGGGGCACAGATACGCAGTATTTT. Encoded protein: CASSSSGTSGGTDTQYF.